The rows below give T cell receptor beta chains drawn from one sample of a study of PD-1 blockade in classical Hodgkin lymphoma. Sequenced by immunoSEQ multiplex PCR; TCRdb stores in-frame clones only, minus some. This table holds 29,000 or so clones, 71% found once. Here the sequenced sample was peripheral blood mononuclear cells (PBMCs), taken before the second cycle of nivolumab. The origin of the receptors is a human donor with classical Hodgkin lymphoma. Both conserved end residues are part of each CDR3. The D gene is left open where the match is weak. Size is stated for part of the rows, as once, few or many counts, or as a class when the clone is expanded.

DNA: TGCGCCAGCAGCCAAGCCGGGGAGACAGGGGTCGACGAGCAGTACTTC; CDR3: CASSQAGETGVDEQYF; V: TRBV4-1; size: NA; J: TRBJ2-7; D: TRBD1
DNA: TGTGCCAGCAGCCCAGGACTAGCGCTCCCCTACGAGCAGTACTTC; CDR3: CASSPGLALPYEQYF; V: TRBV9; size: medium-sized; J: TRBJ2-7; D: TRBD2
DNA: TGTGCCAGCAGCTTGGCTCCTAACTATGGCTACACCTTC; CDR3: CASSLAPNYGYTF; V: TRBV5-5; size: once; J: TRBJ1-2; D: NA
DNA: TGCGCCAGCAGCTCGGGACAAGGTGGGAAAGAGTACTTC; CDR3: CASSSGQGGKEYF; V: TRBV5-1; size: NA; J: TRBJ2-7; D: NA
DNA: TGTGCCAGCAGTGGACTAGCGCTTTACAATGAGCAGTTCTTC; CDR3: CASSGLALYNEQFF; V: TRBV2; size: NA; J: TRBJ2-1; D: TRBD2
DNA: TGTGCCATGGCGCCGGGACAGGGTAGCTACACCTTC; CDR3: CAMAPGQGSYTF; V: TRBV10-3; size: NA; J: TRBJ1-2; D: TRBD1
DNA: TGTGCCAGCAGTGAAGCGCTTGTGGTTACAACGCAGTATTTT; CDR3: CASSEALVVTTQYF; V: TRBV2; size: NA; J: TRBJ2-3; D: NA
DNA: TGTGCCAGTACCTCATGGACCGGGACAGGGTCCTACGAGCAGTACTTC; CDR3: CASTSWTGTGSYEQYF; V: TRBV19; size: NA; J: TRBJ2-7; D: TRBD1
DNA: TGTGCCAGCAGCCCCAATACTTACCAGTACTTC; CDR3: CASSPNTYQYF; V: TRBV6-6; size: once; J: TRBJ2-7; D: NA
DNA: TGTGCCAGCAGCTTGAGTGGGGGAGATGAGCAGTTCTTC; CDR3: CASSLSGGDEQFF; V: TRBV5-4; size: few; J: TRBJ2-1; D: NA
DNA: TGTGCCAGCAGCTTGGCGGGCTCCCAGCCCCAGCATTTT; CDR3: CASSLAGSQPQHF; V: TRBV5-6; size: NA; J: TRBJ1-5; D: NA
DNA: TGTGCCAGCAGCCCACAGCGAAATTCACCCCTCCACTTT; CDR3: CASSPQRNSPLHF; V: TRBV9; size: NA; J: TRBJ1-6; D: NA
DNA: TGTGCCAGTAGTATAGATCTGGCCCGACGATCCTACGAGCAGTACTTC; CDR3: CASSIDLARRSYEQYF; V: TRBV19; size: few; J: TRBJ2-7; D: NA
DNA: TGTGCCAGCAGTTCCTACAGGGGGCGGGAAGAGACCCAGTACTTC; CDR3: CASSSYRGREETQYF; V: TRBV28; size: NA; J: TRBJ2-5; D: TRBD1
DNA: TGTGCCAGCAGTGATTTTGGGCAGGCCAAGTACTTC; CDR3: CASSDFGQAKYF; V: TRBV2; size: NA; J: TRBJ2-7; D: NA
DNA: TGCAGCGCCCGGACAGGGGGTAACACCGGGGAGCTGTTTTTT; CDR3: CSARTGGNTGELFF; V: TRBV29-1; size: NA; J: TRBJ2-2; D: TRBD1
DNA: TGTGCCAGCAGCGCGAGGGGGAGGGGAAGAGATGAGCAGTTCTTC; CDR3: CASSARGRGRDEQFF; V: TRBV9; size: NA; J: TRBJ2-1; D: NA
DNA: TGTGCCAGTAGTACCCGGACAACCCCACCGGGAGAGCAGTACTTC; CDR3: CASSTRTTPPGEQYF; V: TRBV19; size: NA; J: TRBJ2-7; D: NA
DNA: TGTGCCAGCAGCAGAGGACAGCTGCAAGAGACCCAGTACTTC; CDR3: CASSRGQLQETQYF; V: TRBV21-1; size: once; J: TRBJ2-5; D: NA
DNA: TGTGCCAGCAGTCCTAGACAGGGGGCGACTGAAGCTCTCTTT; CDR3: CASSPRQGATEALF; V: TRBV28; size: once; J: TRBJ1-1; D: TRBD1
DNA: TGCGCCAGCAGCCTAAACACCCCCTACAATGAGCAGTTCTTC; CDR3: CASSLNTPYNEQFF; V: TRBV4-1; size: NA; J: TRBJ2-1; D: NA
DNA: TGTGCCAGCAGTTACTCGAGGGACAGGGGGAATTCACCCCTCCACTTT; CDR3: CASSYSRDRGNSPLHF; V: TRBV6-5; size: NA; J: TRBJ1-6; D: TRBD1
DNA: TGTGCCAGCAGCTTAAGCGGCCGAAGGTTAGGCACAGATACGCAGTATTTT; CDR3: CASSLSGRRLGTDTQYF; V: TRBV7-2; size: NA; J: TRBJ2-3; D: NA
DNA: TGTGCCAGCAGAAACAGGGCGGGTTACCACGAGCAGTACTTC; CDR3: CASRNRAGYHEQYF; V: TRBV6-6; size: NA; J: TRBJ2-7; D: NA
DNA: TGTGCCAGCAGTGAAGACAGGACAACTAATGAAAAACTGTTTTTT; CDR3: CASSEDRTTNEKLFF; V: TRBV2; size: NA; J: TRBJ1-4; D: NA
DNA: TGTGCCAGCAGCCAGCCGGGACTAGCGGCTTACAATGAGCAGTTCTTC; CDR3: CASSQPGLAAYNEQFF; V: TRBV5-4; size: NA; J: TRBJ2-1; D: TRBD2
DNA: TGTGCCAGCAGCTTAGGGACGGCCCCGCAACAACTAACCTACGAGCAGTACTTC; CDR3: CASSLGTAPQQLTYEQYF; V: TRBV7-8; size: NA; J: TRBJ2-7; D: NA
DNA: TGTGCCAGCAGCCCGGTTGACGAGCAGTACTTC; CDR3: CASSPVDEQYF; V: TRBV7-9; size: few; J: TRBJ2-7; D: NA
DNA: TGTGCCAGCAGTTTAGAGCAGGTCTCTGAAGAGACCCAGTACTTC; CDR3: CASSLEQVSEETQYF; V: TRBV28; size: NA; J: TRBJ2-5; D: NA
DNA: TGTGCCAGCAGCGTAAATGTTCACTCTCGTCAATACAATGAGCAGTTCTTC; CDR3: CASSVNVHSRQYNEQFF; V: TRBV9; size: NA; J: TRBJ2-1; D: NA
DNA: TGTGCCAGCAGTTACGTTGCGGGTAACTATGGCTACACCTTC; CDR3: CASSYVAGNYGYTF; V: TRBV6-5; size: NA; J: TRBJ1-2; D: NA
DNA: TGCGCCAGCAGTCCGATTAGGGGGGCTGAAGCTTTCTTT; CDR3: CASSPIRGAEAFF; V: TRBV4-3; size: NA; J: TRBJ1-1; D: NA
DNA: TGTGCCAGCAACTTGGGGGTGTCCGGAAACACCATATATTTT; CDR3: CASNLGVSGNTIYF; V: TRBV5-6; size: NA; J: TRBJ1-3; D: NA
DNA: TGCGCCAGCAGCCTTAGAAGCCTGAGTGGGGATACGCAGTATTTT; CDR3: CASSLRSLSGDTQYF; V: TRBV4-3; size: NA; J: TRBJ2-3; D: NA
DNA: TGTGCCTGGAGTCCTCGGGGTGGAGGGACTGAAGCTTTCTTT; CDR3: CAWSPRGGGTEAFF; V: TRBV30; size: NA; J: TRBJ1-1; D: NA
DNA: TGTGCCAGCAGTTTACAGGGTTATGGCTACACCTTC; CDR3: CASSLQGYGYTF; V: TRBV27; size: few; J: TRBJ1-2; D: NA
DNA: TGTGCCAGTAGTGCCCGATTGGGACAGGCTAATTCACCCCTCCACTTT; CDR3: CASSARLGQANSPLHF; V: TRBV19; size: few; J: TRBJ1-6; D: TRBD1
DNA: TGTGCCAGCAGCCGAAGGGACAGGGCGAACACCGGGGAGCTGTTTTTT; CDR3: CASSRRDRANTGELFF; V: TRBV7-9; size: once; J: TRBJ2-2; D: TRBD1
DNA: TGCAGCGGGACCGTGAACACTGAAGCTTTCTTT; CDR3: CSGTVNTEAFF; V: TRBV29-1; size: NA; J: TRBJ1-1; D: NA
DNA: TGCGCCAGCAGCCAAGAGGAGGTACTAGCGGGGGGGCAGCCCTCTAGCACAGATACGCAGTATTTT; CDR3: CASSQEEVLAGGQPSSTDTQYF; V: TRBV4-3; size: NA; J: TRBJ2-3; D: TRBD2
DNA: TGTGCCAGCAGCGCCCCCGGGACAGGGAAGGAAAAACTGTTTTTT; CDR3: CASSAPGTGKEKLFF; V: TRBV7-2; size: NA; J: TRBJ1-4; D: TRBD1
DNA: TGTGCCAGCAGGCTACTTATATGTGCGGCAGATACGCAGTATTTT; CDR3: CASRLLICAADTQYF; V: TRBV6-4; size: NA; J: TRBJ2-3; D: NA
DNA: TGCGCCAGCAGCCCCGATGGAAACACCATATATTTT; CDR3: CASSPDGNTIYF; V: TRBV5-1; size: NA; J: TRBJ1-3; D: NA
DNA: TGTGCCAGTAGTATAGTATTGGCAGAGGCCGAGCAGTACTTC; CDR3: CASSIVLAEAEQYF; V: TRBV19; size: medium-sized; J: TRBJ2-7; D: NA
DNA: TGTGCCAGCAGTGGGACACTTACGAACACCGGGGAGCTGTTTTTT; CDR3: CASSGTLTNTGELFF; V: TRBV6-6; size: few; J: TRBJ2-2; D: NA
DNA: TGTGCCAGCAGCTTAGGGCTAGCGGGGGTCAACACCGGGGAGCTGTTTTTT; CDR3: CASSLGLAGVNTGELFF; V: TRBV7-6; size: few; J: TRBJ2-2; D: TRBD2
DNA: TGCAGCGTTGAAGTTTTGGGGGGTCTGGTAGGTGGCTACACCTTC; CDR3: CSVEVLGGLVGGYTF; V: TRBV29-1; size: once; J: TRBJ1-2; D: NA
DNA: TGCGCCAGCAGCCAAGACGTCCAGGAGACCTACGAGCAGTACTTC; CDR3: CASSQDVQETYEQYF; V: TRBV4-3; size: NA; J: TRBJ2-7; D: NA
DNA: TGTGCCAGCTCACGAGAGCAACCCCAGGGTGATGAGCAGTTCTTC; CDR3: CASSREQPQGDEQFF; V: TRBV18; size: NA; J: TRBJ2-1; D: NA
DNA: TGTGCCAGCACCCGGGGGGCGGGGCTGGGCACTGAAGCTTTCTTT; CDR3: CASTRGAGLGTEAFF; V: TRBV28; size: NA; J: TRBJ1-1; D: NA
DNA: TGCGCCAGCAGCCCCCTTTCCCAGCATTTT; CDR3: CASSPLSQHF; V: TRBV5-1; size: NA; J: TRBJ1-5; D: NA
DNA: TGTGCCATCAGTGAGCCGACACTGGACACTGAAGCTTTCTTT; CDR3: CAISEPTLDTEAFF; V: TRBV10-3; size: few; J: TRBJ1-1; D: NA
DNA: TGTGCCAGCAGCTCTAGGTTGGGTGAGCAGTTCTTC; CDR3: CASSSRLGEQFF; V: TRBV27; size: few; J: TRBJ2-1; D: NA
DNA: TGTGCCAGCAGCTCCGGGACAGCTGGAAACACCATATATTTT; CDR3: CASSSGTAGNTIYF; V: TRBV7-9; size: NA; J: TRBJ1-3; D: TRBD1
DNA: TGTGCCTGGAGTAAAAAGGGACAGGGGAGCACTGAAGCTTTCTTT; CDR3: CAWSKKGQGSTEAFF; V: TRBV30; size: medium-sized; J: TRBJ1-1; D: TRBD1
DNA: TGTGCCAATTCGGACTCGCCCTACGAGCAGTACTTC; CDR3: CANSDSPYEQYF; V: TRBV10-3; size: once; J: TRBJ2-7; D: NA
DNA: TGTGCCAGCAGCTTAGCGGGACTAGCAACACCCTCTATTCAGTACTTC; CDR3: CASSLAGLATPSIQYF; V: TRBV11-2; size: NA; J: TRBJ2-4; D: TRBD2
DNA: TGCGCCAGCAGTGAAGGACTAGCGGGGTACAATGAGCAGTTCTTC; CDR3: CASSEGLAGYNEQFF; V: TRBV10-1; size: NA; J: TRBJ2-1; D: TRBD2
DNA: TGTGCCAGCAGCCAAGGCGGCGGGGACCTCTCCTACGAGCAGTACTTC; CDR3: CASSQGGGDLSYEQYF; V: TRBV4-2; size: NA; J: TRBJ2-7; D: NA